The sequence of this TCR beta chain was determined in a study of cytomegalovirus exposure and HLA in healthy donors (dated by TCRdb to between 2016 and 2019). Broadly, across the study: An earlier analysis of around 600 of the donors reported about 250 Gb of sequence data and some 100 million unique TCR beta sequences from 150 million to 200 million T cells. Every discovery cohort repertoire had been produced on one sequencing platform. The genetic ancestry cluster associated with self-reported Caucasian donors included approximately 85% of the 300 to 400 genotyped donors. Alongside the repertoire data, information on donor age, sex, ethnicity and CMV serostatus was compiled. A handful of DR-DQ haplotypes were handled as single units for association and clustering because linkage in the cohort was strong. High-throughput TCR immunosequencing, statistical association of individual TCRs with disease status, and machine learning were combined to predict cytomegalovirus infection status. Along with the roughly 700-subject first cohort, a separate validation cohort of more than 90 different subjects was used. In the later analysis, no new phenotypic data were used to find candidate immune exposures; instead, reliance was placed on TCR beta sequences and their occurrence across donors. The T cell repertoires of 700 or so subjects were profiled by immunosequencing and related to cytomegalovirus serostatus. To decide whether each TCR beta V gene segment behaved as functional or pseudogenic, an earlier analysis of over 500 of the donors relied on high-throughput TCR beta sequencing. In a later genetic analysis, genome-wide SNP genotypes for about three fifths of the roughly 670 donors were used, and that subset was treated as a discovery cohort. The number of typed donors differed by locus: roughly 620-640 for A, B, C, DRB1 and DQB1; 500 to 550 for DQA1; fewer than 610 for DPA1; and some 430 for DPB1. HLA typing covered class I and class II loci at four-digit resolution. On average, roughly 240,000 unique TCR beta nucleotide sequences were sequenced per donor among more than 350 genotyped donors of the cohort, with around 19% of those sequences being non-productive. The study was designed to test whether signatures of past pathogen exposure could be identified by cataloging public T cell receptors. Approximately 300 gigabases of sequencing data and around 90 million unique TCR sequences made up an early release that covered nearly 650 HLA-typed donors. A later analysis re-analyzed previously published TCR beta repertoires from roughly 690 donors and added high-resolution HLA genotyping to study TCR occurrence patterns.

In total, 600 or so healthy bone marrow donors made up the cohort. Cohort members were all nominally healthy when sampled, although unrecorded immune exposures were likely present. The donor tested CMV seronegative, placing the donor among the 350 to 400 seronegative members of the cohort. A peripheral blood sample was collected from each donor, and TCR beta sequencing was performed on peripheral blood mononuclear cells. Genomic DNA extraction from the blood cell samples was performed with the Qiagen DNeasy Blood Extraction Kit. The method was the immunoSEQ multiplex PCR assay. For the multiplex PCR, a mixture combining 60 forward primers for TCR Vbeta segments and 13 reverse primers for TCR Jbeta segments was used. A multiplex PCR assay on genomic DNA amplified the CDR3 region of rearranged TCR beta genes. Amplified TCR beta libraries were sequenced as 87-base-pair reads on the Illumina HiSeq System. Per the source publication's procedure: Across the roughly 670 repertoires, a later analysis counted 80 million or so unique TCR beta chains, around 11 million of which were shared by at least two donors. Raw reads were error-corrected and collapsed into unique sequences with a nearest-neighbor algorithm that merged closely related sequences to remove PCR and sequencing errors. Alignment of CDR3 sequences to IMGT reference sequences was used to assign V, D and J gene segments. For a sequence to be retained, a match of at least six nucleotides was required to both a V gene segment and a J gene segment. A rearrangement counted as productive if the CDR3 had no stop codons and remained in frame with V and J, and every other rearrangement counted as non-productive. Following IMGT convention, CDR3 was defined as the stretch from the second conserved V-encoded cysteine up to the conserved J-encoded phenylalanine. Sequences without an unambiguous match to a single V gene segment were excluded from the earlier analysis of several hundred of the donors. An earlier analysis of a few hundred of the donors classified V segments as functional when productive rearrangements were above 56.7% and as segregating when the standard deviation between donors was above 5%. A statistical classification framework was built to diagnose cytomegalovirus status from the catalog of TCR beta chain sequences. A later analysis assigned V and J genes by comparing TCR nucleotide sequences with IMGT/GENE-DB human TR gene sequences. In a later analysis, CDR3 sequences and most-parsimonious VDJ recombination scenarios were assigned using the TCRdist pipeline. In a later analysis, each TCR beta chain was defined by its CDR3 amino acid sequence together with its V-gene family, and reads lacking a unique V-gene family were excluded. To address suspected cross-contamination and a sequencing artifact, a later analysis removed roughly 580 highly shared, low-generation-probability nucleotide sequences. In a later analysis, a clonal expansion index for each public chain was calculated from normalized within-repertoire ranks of inferred template counts. In a later analysis, generation probabilities were computed using a VDJ recombination model fitted to out-of-frame rearrangements, and the results were checked against IGoR. A later analysis scored TCR-TCR, TCR-HLA and TCR-CMV co-occurrence with hypergeometric tests, applying a repertoire-size bias correction to TCR pairs. A later analysis estimated false discovery rates by permuting HLA or CMV assignments 20 times. A later analysis grouped co-occurring TCRs with DBSCAN, adding TCRdist sequence similarity when clustering within HLA-allele-positive subsets. For co-occurrence clustering, repertoires with fewer than 30,000 or more than 120,000 public chains were excluded, along with roughly 5 repertoires with anomalous nucleotide sharing. This immuneACCESS table, as held by TCRdb, lists in-frame sequences with V and J called but not all clones. Of the missing ones, under half trace to an unresolved V gene in checked studies; the others have no known cause. That table is the source of V, J and clone size, and D and trimming were worked out from the DNA. In this sample the table shows over 85,000 clones, around 85% of which occur a single time. The top ten hold around 1.9% of the sample.

Paper-wide results and their limitations: In a later analysis, most CMV-associated TCR beta chains were found to appear HLA-restricted, with HLA associations seemingly driven largely by CMV exposure. When HLA alleles, especially DR and DQ, strongly co-occurred, TCR associations were difficult to assign to individual alleles. According to a later genetic analysis, donors in an Asian-associated ancestry cluster had fewer N-insertions in productive TCRs than the approximately 700-donor mean. According to a later analysis, parvovirus B19, influenza, CMV and Epstein-Barr virus appeared linked to several top co-occurrence clusters. In a later analysis, TCR association rates were found to vary across HLA loci, with the most associated TCRs seen for DRB1 alleles and the fewest for HLA-C alleles. The classifier was reported to diagnose cytomegalovirus status with high specificity and sensitivity in both the original cohort and the validation cohort. In an earlier analysis of about 600 of the donors, most TCR beta V segments appeared in productive rearrangements about 87% or about 30% of the time, broadly matching IMGT annotations. Roughly uniform sequencing depth across donors was assumed in presence/absence analyses, although this assumption may not hold. For the cohort, immune exposure information was limited to CMV serostatus. Correlated functional status among segregating V segments might be attributable to linkage disequilibrium, but an unknown experimental factor could not be ruled out. Some IMGT-functional V segments, including TRBV6-2 and TRBV6-3, could not be told apart with the 87-base-pair reads, so those segments were excluded. A few of the identified cytomegalovirus-associated TCR beta chains were confirmed in vitro to be specific for cytomegalovirus antigens. Because some donors lacked HLA typing at each locus, the association tests relied only on the typed subset. Most TCR sequences were seen in very few donors, while some public TCRs were found in many individuals. A further reported finding was that TCR beta sequences accurately predicted the HLA-A and HLA-B alleles for most subjects in the first cohort. Because counts were too low, about 18 rarely observed V segments, including chromosome 9 orphons, were excluded from the earlier analysis of several hundred of the donors. The cohort was sequenced for TCR beta chains only, and without alpha or paired-chain data the features that could be detected were limited. In a later analysis, HLA-associated TCR beta chains showed more clonal expansion and lower generation probabilities than non-associated chains that were equally common. V-gene and J-gene trimming of TCR beta chains was associated with a missense DCLRE1C variant in a later genetic analysis, and the association was replicated in an independent cohort. It was suggested by the authors that the approach could potentially be generalized to other disease states and immunological phenotypes. In a later analysis, some 17,000 TCR beta sequences were associated with specific HLA alleles at a false discovery rate of 0.05. The study gave a list of 150 to 200 TCR beta chains associated with cytomegalovirus. The sequencing pipeline was judged likely to have produced a cluster of highly shared sequence variants as a technical artifact.

From the germline V gene, CDR1 is SNHLY and CDR2 is FYNNEI. The junction shows trimming of 1 base on V and 4 bases on J, plus 3 bases between the germline ends. The CDR3 measures 12 amino acids from cysteine to phenylalanine. Just CDR3 DNA is preserved here, 36 bases in frame from base 1. This clone showed up just a few times. Its binding antigen is unknown. No much larger clone is present one base from it, and per-base qualities are unavailable. Material for sequencing was PBMCs. The rearranged segments are TRBV2 and TRBJ2-3; the D gene is not confidently resolved. The receptor was isolated from a man aged 40-55 years in good health and CMV-seronegative. CDR3 protein: CASSEGADTQYF. The nucleotide sequence is TGTGCCAGCAGTGAAGGAGCAGATACGCAGTATTTT.